These 16 T cell receptor beta chains share one sample of origin, sequenced in a study of T cell responses to AZD1222 COVID-19 vaccine. Using immunoSEQ multiplex PCR, the repertoire was profiled, and TCRdb retains in-frame clones only, with some absent. Of about 94,000 clones listed, 85% are singletons. The material sequenced was peripheral blood, taken 28 days after the second AZD1222 dose. These receptor sequences come from an adult who received the AZD1222 COVID-19 vaccine.

The gene calls are TRBV14 and TRBJ1-4; D is ambiguous. V lost 6 bases to trimming and J lost 7 bases, with 12 bases between them. The germline V gene encodes CDR1 SGHDN and CDR2 FVKESK. The CDR3 covers 13 residues. CDR3 sequence (DNA): TGTGCCAGCAGGAGAGAAAGCGCTGAAAAACTGTTTTTT. Translated: CASRRESAEKLFF. Drawing the rest from reference TRBV14 and TRBJ1-4, the complete variable domain is EAGVTQFPSHSVIEKGQTVTLRCDPISGHDNLYWYRRVMGKEIKFLLHFVKESKQDESGMPNNRFLAERTGGTYSTLKVQPAELEDSGVYFCASRRESAEKLFFGSGTQLSVL.

This chain joins TRBV9 and TRBJ2-7; D is perhaps TRBD1 or TRBD2 (6 bases each). Germline V CDR1 and CDR2: SGDLS, YYNGEE. The CDR3 is made up of 15 amino acids. V lost 3 bases to trimming and J lost 0 bases, with 13 bases between them. CDR3 nucleotide sequence: TGTGCCAGCAGCGGGGACTTGGGGGCCTCCTACGAGCAGTACTTC. Protein product: CASSGDLGASYEQYF. The variable domain in full, with the rest retrieved from reference TRBV9 and TRBJ2-7, is DSGVTQTPKHLITATGQRVTLRCSPRSGDLSVYWYQQSLDQGLQFLIQYYNGEERAKGNILERFSAQQFPDLHSELNLSSLELGDSALYFCASSGDLGASYEQYFGPGTRLTVT.

The V gene is TRBV5-1, the J gene TRBJ1-1; 7 nucleotides match TRBD1. Germline-derived CDR1 and CDR2 are SGHRS and YFSETQ. V lost 2 bases, J lost 7 bases, and 5 bases stayed unmatched. The CDR3 is made up of 13 amino acids. The CDR3 DNA is TGCGCCAGCAGCTTCGTTCAGGGGGTTGAAGCTTTCTTT. Residues: CASSFVQGVEAFF.

The J gene is TRBJ2-1, the V gene TRBV19; TRBD1 matches at 8 bases. V was clipped by 5 bases and J by 8 bases; unmatched bases: 14. There are 16 residues in the CDR3. The germline CDR1 and CDR2 sequences are LNHDA and SQIVND (reference sequence). The CDR3 bases are TGTGCCAGTAGTTCCCCTCAGAGACAGGGGAACCATGAGCAGTTCTTC. It encodes CASSSPQRQGNHEQFF.

V usage is TRBV5-1 and J usage is TRBJ2-7; possibly TRBD1 or TRBD2 for D (6 bases each). Trimming left V 0 bases short and J 3 bases short, with 13 bases between. This CDR3 has 15 amino acids. Germline V lookup: CDR1 SGHRS, CDR2 YFSETQ. The CDR3 DNA reads as TGCGCCAGCAGCTTGGTGGGGGGCGGAAGCTACGAGCAGTACTTC. This codes for CASSLVGGGSYEQYF. Complete variable domain (other parts from reference TRBV5-1 and TRBJ2-7): KAGVTQTPRYLIKTRGQQVTLSCSPISGHRSVSWYQQTPGQGLQFLFEYFSETQRNKGNFPGRFSGRQFSNSRSEMNVSTLELGDSALYLCASSLVGGGSYEQYFGPGTRLTVT.

Of note for this clone: Germline and junction disagree at one end, which may indicate a read error. The V gene is TRBV7-7, the J gene TRBJ1-5; 11 nucleotides align to TRBD1. CDR1 SSHAT and CDR2 FNYEAQ come from the germline V gene (reference sequence). This CDR3 has 19 residues. The CDR3 nucleotides read TGTGCTAGCAGCTTATTCGGGACAGGGGGGTCGTCTGACAATCAGCCCCAGCATTTT. Protein: CASSLFGTGGSSDNQPQHF.

This clone has more than one count but fewer than ten. This chain uses TRBV5-8 with TRBJ1-1; no clear D. V lost 0 bases to trimming and J lost 0 bases, with 9 bases between them. Germline V gives CDR1 SGHTS, CDR2 YDEGEE. This CDR3 contains 15 residues. CDR3 residues: CASSLDADMNTEAFF. The CDR3, as DNA: TGTGCCAGCAGCTTGGACGCAGATATGAACACTGAAGCTTTCTTT.

This clone was detected a few times. The chain combines TRBV9 with TRBJ2-1; tentatively, D is TRBD1 (6 bases). Trimming pared 0 bases from V and 5 bases from J, leaving 12 bases between. Germline assignment: CDR1 SGDLS and CDR2 YYNGEE. The CDR3 consists of 15 residues. As DNA, the CDR3 is TGTGCCAGCAGCGTAGAACAGGGTCCCCACAATGAGCAGTTCTTC. Residues: CASSVEQGPHNEQFF.

The rearrangement uses TRBV28 and TRBJ2-2; 12 positions agree with TRBD2. The germline V gene encodes CDR1 MDHEN and CDR2 SYDVKM. Trimming cost V 5 bases and J 6 bases; bases outside gene matches: 16. This CDR3 is 19 amino acids long. CDR3 nucleotides: TGTGCCAGCAGTCCTTGGGGACTCACTAGCGGGAGGATGGCCGGGGAGCTGTTTTTT. Translation gives CASSPWGLTSGRMAGELFF.

This chain links TRBV2 with TRBJ1-5; D gene uncertain. V was pared by 2 bases and J by 0 bases, with 8 bases between. Per germline, CDR1 SNHLY and CDR2 FYNNEI. This CDR3 spans 15 amino acids. As DNA, the CDR3 is TGTGCCAGCAGTGAACAGTCTAATAGCAATCAGCCCCAGCATTTT. Translating gives CASSEQSNSNQPQHF.

This rearrangement joins TRBV6-2 or TRBV6-3 to TRBJ2-7; 8 bases agree with TRBD1. V was pared by 5 bases and J by 2 bases, with 11 bases of the junction left unmatched. The germline gives CDR1 MNHEY, CDR2 SVGEGT. The CDR3 extends over 16 amino acids. The DNA for the CDR3 is TGTGCCAGCAGTACCCCGGACAGGGCTTCGACCTACGAGCAGTACTTC. Amino acid sequence: CASSTPDRASTYEQYF.

The chain joins TRBV20-1 to TRBJ2-1; TRBD2 agrees at 8 bases. The germline V gene encodes CDR1 DFQATT and CDR2 SNEGSKA (reference sequence). J lost 2 bases, V lost 3 bases, and 6 bases had no gene match. The CDR3 length is 15 residues. This CDR3 is CSASYGLAPYNEQFF. CDR3 sequence (DNA): TGCAGTGCTAGTTATGGACTAGCTCCCTACAATGAGCAGTTCTTC.

The chain carries TRBV19 and TRBJ2-3; D is unclear. This CDR3 region has 15 residues. CDR1 and CDR2 (germline): LNHDA, SQIVND (reference sequence). The ends were cut back, 3 bases at V and 2 bases at J, with 12 bases in the middle. The CDR3 DNA is TGTGCCAGTAGTATGGGTGGGGTGGCCACAGATACGCAGTATTTT. Its protein is CASSMGGVATDTQYF. Supplemented by reference TRBV19 and TRBJ2-3, the full variable domain reads DGGITQSPKYLFRKEGQNVTLSCEQNLNHDAMYWYRQDPGQGLRLIYYSQIVNDFQKGDIAEGYSVSREKKESFPLTVTSAQKNPTAFYLCASSMGGVATDTQYFGPGTRLTVL.

The V call is TRBV5-1, the J call TRBJ2-2, with no clear D. Trimming left V 4 bases short and J 0 bases short, with 10 bases between. The CDR3 has 15 amino acids. Germline V gene sequence: CDR1 SGHRS, CDR2 YFSETQ. CDR3 coding DNA: TGCGCCAGCAGCACTGGCAAGGCGAACACCGGGGAGCTGTTTTTT. Protein sequence: CASSTGKANTGELFF.

This sequence joins TRBV7-9 and TRBJ2-1; tentative D call: TRBD2 (5 bases). This CDR3 has 16 residues. Trimming shortened V by 2 bases and J by 1 base, and 12 bases separated the two germline ends. Per germline, CDR1 SEHNR and CDR2 FQNEAQ (reference sequence). The CDR3 nucleotides are TGTGCCAGCAGCTTATGGCTAGCCGGATCCTACAATGAGCAGTTCTTC. This sequence encodes CASSLWLAGSYNEQFF.

The V and J genes are TRBV19 and TRBJ1-3; no definite D call. This CDR3 has 16 residues. CDR1 is LNHDA and CDR2 is SQIVND in the germline V gene (reference sequence). V lost 2 bases, J lost 0 bases, and 11 bases lay in between. CDR3 sequence: CASSIRRRSSGNTIYF. For the CDR3, the DNA is TGTGCCAGTAGTATACGAAGACGGAGCTCTGGAAACACCATATATTTT.